The 2 T cell receptor beta chains given below trace back to one sample, sequenced in a study of T cells in Graves' hyperthyroidism and ophthalmopathy. The TCR beta CDR3 regions underwent amplification using RNA transcripts as the source. HTBI primers were the set used in a first-round RT-PCR of the TCR CDR3. TCRdb recomputed calls from the multiplex PCR reads with MiXCR, one row per CDR3 protein. The sample gives roughly 300,000 distinct CDR3 sequences, over 11% of which show up once; under 30% is in the top ten. The sequencing sample was made of blood. The receptors come from a woman aged 25-40 years with Graves' hyperthyroidism.

The chain recombines TRBV5-1 with TRBJ1-6, with D maybe TRBD1 (5 bases). CDR3 length: 12 residues. In germline, CDR1 is SGHRS, CDR2 YFSETQ. V lost 4 bases and J 16 bases, leaving 15 bases between the germline ends. DNA of the CDR3: TGCGCCAGCAGCCCGGAGGGGACCGGTCTCCACTTT. As protein: CASSPEGTGLHF. Full variable domain (outside the CDR3, taken from reference TRBV5-1 and TRBJ1-6): KAGVTQTPRYLIKTRGQQVTLSCSPISGHRSVSWYQQTPGQGLQFLFEYFSETQRNKGNFPGRFSGRQFSNSRSEMNVSTLELGDSALYLCASSPEGTGLHFGNGTRLTVT.

J is TRBJ1-5 and V is TRBV28; D gene unclear. Between the trimmed V and J ends, which lost 7 bases and 4 bases, there was a span of 11 bases. There are 13 residues in the CDR3. Germline CDR1 MDHEN, CDR2 SYDVKM. The CDR3 loop is CASIGRRNQPQHF. The CDR3 nucleotides are TGTGCCAGCATAGGCAGACGAAATCAGCCCCAGCATTTT.